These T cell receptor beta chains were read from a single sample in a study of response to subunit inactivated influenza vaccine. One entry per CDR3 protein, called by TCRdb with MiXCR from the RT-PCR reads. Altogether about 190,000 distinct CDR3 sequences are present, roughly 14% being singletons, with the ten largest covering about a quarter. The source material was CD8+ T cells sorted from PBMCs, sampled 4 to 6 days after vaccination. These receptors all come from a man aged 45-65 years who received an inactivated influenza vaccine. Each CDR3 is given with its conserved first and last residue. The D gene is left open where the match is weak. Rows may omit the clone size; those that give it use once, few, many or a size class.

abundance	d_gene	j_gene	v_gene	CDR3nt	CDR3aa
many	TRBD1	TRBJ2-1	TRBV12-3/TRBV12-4	TGTGCCAGCAGTTCGGGGACAGGGGAAAAGTTCTTC	CASSSGTGEKFF
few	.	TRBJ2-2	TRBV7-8	TGTGCCAGCAGCTACACGACAGGGAACACCGGGGAGCTGTTTTTT	CASSYTTGNTGELFF
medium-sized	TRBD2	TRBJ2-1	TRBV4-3	TGCGCCAGCAGCCTCACTGGACTAGACGATGAGCAGTTCTTC	CASSLTGLDDEQFF
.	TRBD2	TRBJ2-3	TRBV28	TGTGCCAGCAGTTTATCCCCTGGACTAGCGGATAACACAGATACGCAGTATTTT	CASSLSPGLADNTDTQYF
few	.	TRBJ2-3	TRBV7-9	TGTGCCAGCAGCTTAGAGTCGCCCCTTTTCACAGATACGCAGTATTTT	CASSLESPLFTDTQYF
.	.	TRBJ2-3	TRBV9	TGTGCCAGCAGCGTAGCCTTCCGAGCAACAGATACGCAGTATTTT	CASSVAFRATDTQYF
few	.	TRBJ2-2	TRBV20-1	TGCAGTGCTCGGGTGGCCGGGGAGCTGTTTTTT	CSARVAGELFF
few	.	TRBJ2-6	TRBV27	TGTGCCAGCAGTTTGGGGGTGACTGGGGCCAACGTCCTGACTTTC	CASSLGVTGANVLTF
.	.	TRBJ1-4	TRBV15	TGTGCCACCAGCAGAGACGGGGCCTTGGGTGAAAAACTGTTTTTT	CATSRDGALGEKLFF
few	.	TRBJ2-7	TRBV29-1	TGCAGCGTTGAACAGGTCTCCGAGCAGTACTTC	CSVEQVSEQYF
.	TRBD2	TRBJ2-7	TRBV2	TGTGCCAGCCTCCAGGGACTAGCGGGAAGGGAGCAGTACTTC	CASLQGLAGREQYF
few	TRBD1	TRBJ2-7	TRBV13	TGTGCCAGCAGCTTAGGGAGGGGGCTGGACGAGCAGTACTTC	CASSLGRGLDEQYF
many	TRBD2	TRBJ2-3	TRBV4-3	TGCGCCAGCAGCCAAGATCTACGGACTAGCGGGGGGGGATATACGCAGTATTTT	CASSQDLRTSGGGYTQYF
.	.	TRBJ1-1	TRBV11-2	TGTGCCAGCAGCTTGGGGTTTGCCGGAGAAGCTTTCTTT	CASSLGFAGEAFF
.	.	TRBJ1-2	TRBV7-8	TGTGCCAGCAGCTTAAATGGGGATGCCTATGGCTACACCTTC	CASSLNGDAYGYTF
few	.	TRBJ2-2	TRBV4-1	TGCGCCAGCACCAGGACAGCGAACACCGGGGAGCTGTTTTTT	CASTRTANTGELFF
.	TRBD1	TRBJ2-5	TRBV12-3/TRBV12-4	TGTGCCAGCAGTCCTGGACAGGCTCAAGAGACCCAGTACTTC	CASSPGQAQETQYF
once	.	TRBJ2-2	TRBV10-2	TGCGCCAGCAGTGAGGGGCAGGTCGGGGAGCTGTTTTTT	CASSEGQVGELFF
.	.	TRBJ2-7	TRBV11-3	TGTGCCAGCAGCCCGGGGCCGGGGATCGAGCAGTACTTC	CASSPGPGIEQYF
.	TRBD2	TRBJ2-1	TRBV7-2	TGTGCCAGCAGCCCCTTCGCGGGAGCGGGGCAGTTCTTC	CASSPFAGAGQFF
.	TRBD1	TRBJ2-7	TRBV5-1	TGCGCCAGCAGCTGGACAGGGGGCGAACCCTACGAGCAGTACTTC	CASSWTGGEPYEQYF
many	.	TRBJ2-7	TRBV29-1	TGCAGCGTTGGGACGGACGCCTACGAGCAGTACTTC	CSVGTDAYEQYF
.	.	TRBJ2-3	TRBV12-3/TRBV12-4	TGTGCCTGCACCTTGGGGCATGTAGATACGCAGTATTTT	CACTLGHVDTQYF
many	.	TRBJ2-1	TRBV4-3	TGCGCCAGCAGCCAAGATTGGGCTTTCGATGAGCAGTTCTTC	CASSQDWAFDEQFF
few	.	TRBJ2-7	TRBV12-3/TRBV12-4	TGTGCCAGCAGGTTGGGGGCCTACGAGCAGTACTTC	CASRLGAYEQYF
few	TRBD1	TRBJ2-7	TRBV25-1	TGTGCCAGCAGTGAATCAACGGGACAGGGGGCCTACGAGCAGTACTTC	CASSESTGQGAYEQYF
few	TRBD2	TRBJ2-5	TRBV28	TGTGCCAGCAGTTTCATGACTAGCGGGAGGGCTGTTCGAAGGAACCAGTACTTC	CASSFMTSGRAVRRNQYF
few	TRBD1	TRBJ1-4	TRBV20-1	TGCAGTGCTACAGGGGGGAATGAAAAACTGTTTTTT	CSATGGNEKLFF
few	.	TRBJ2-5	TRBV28	TGTGCCAGCAGTTTCAGGACTGATCCGTTTCTAGAGACCCAGTACTTC	CASSFRTDPFLETQYF
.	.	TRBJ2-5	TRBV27	TGTGCCAGCAGAATTTATCAGGGGTCAGAGACCCAGTACTTC	CASRIYQGSETQYF
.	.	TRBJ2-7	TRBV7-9	TGTGCCAGCAGTACCGTGGGGCTAGCTCGCGAGCAGTACTTC	CASSTVGLAREQYF
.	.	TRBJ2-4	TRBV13	TGTGCCAGCAGCTTTTCGGGGGCTAACAAAAACATTCAGTACTTC	CASSFSGANKNIQYF